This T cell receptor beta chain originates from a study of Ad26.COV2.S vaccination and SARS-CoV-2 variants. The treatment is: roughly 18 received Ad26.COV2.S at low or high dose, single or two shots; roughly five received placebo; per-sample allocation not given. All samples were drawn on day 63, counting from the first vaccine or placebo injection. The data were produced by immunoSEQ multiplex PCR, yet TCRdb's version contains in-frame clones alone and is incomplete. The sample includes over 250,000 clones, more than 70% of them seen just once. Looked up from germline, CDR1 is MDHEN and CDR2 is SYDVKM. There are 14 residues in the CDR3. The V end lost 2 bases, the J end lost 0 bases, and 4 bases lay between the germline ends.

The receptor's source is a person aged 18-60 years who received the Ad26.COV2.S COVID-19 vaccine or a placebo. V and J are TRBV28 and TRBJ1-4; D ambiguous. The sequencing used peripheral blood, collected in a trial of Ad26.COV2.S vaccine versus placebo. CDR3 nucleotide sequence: TGTGCCAGCAGTTTAATTGCAACTAATGAAAAACTGTTTTTT. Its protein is CASSLIATNEKLFF.